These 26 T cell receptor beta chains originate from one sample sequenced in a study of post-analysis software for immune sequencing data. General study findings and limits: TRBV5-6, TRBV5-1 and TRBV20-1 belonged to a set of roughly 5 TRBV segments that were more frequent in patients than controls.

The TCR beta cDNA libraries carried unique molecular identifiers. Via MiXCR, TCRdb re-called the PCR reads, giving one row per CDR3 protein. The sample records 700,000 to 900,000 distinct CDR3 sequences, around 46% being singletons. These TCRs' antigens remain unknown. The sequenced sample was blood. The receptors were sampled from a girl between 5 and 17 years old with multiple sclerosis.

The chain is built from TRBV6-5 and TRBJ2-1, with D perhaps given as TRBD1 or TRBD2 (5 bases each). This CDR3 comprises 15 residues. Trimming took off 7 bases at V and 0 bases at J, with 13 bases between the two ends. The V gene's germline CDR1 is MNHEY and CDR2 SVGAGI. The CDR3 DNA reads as TGTGCCAGCACCAACGGGGCAGGCTCCTACAATGAGCAGTTCTTC. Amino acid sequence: CASTNGAGSYNEQFF.

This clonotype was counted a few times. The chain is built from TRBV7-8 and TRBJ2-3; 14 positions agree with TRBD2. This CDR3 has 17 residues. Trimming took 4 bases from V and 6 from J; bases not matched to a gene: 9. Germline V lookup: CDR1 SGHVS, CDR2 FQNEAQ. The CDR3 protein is CASSYKSRLAGGDTQYF. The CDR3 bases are TGTGCCAGCAGCTACAAGAGTCGACTAGCGGGAGGGGATACGCAGTATTTT. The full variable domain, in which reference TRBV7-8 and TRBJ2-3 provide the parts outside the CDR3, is GAGVSQSPRYKVAKRGQDVALRCDPISGHVSLFWYQQALGQGPEFLTYFQNEAQLDKSGLPSDRFFAERPEGSVSTLKIQRTQQEDSAVYLCASSYKSRLAGGDTQYFGPGTRLTVL.

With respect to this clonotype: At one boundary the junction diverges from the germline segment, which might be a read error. DNA of the CDR3: TGTGCTAGCAGCTCCGGGCCCGTAGGACCCTACAATGAGCAGTTCTTC. It codes for CASSSGPVGPYNEQFF. The J gene is TRBJ2-1, the V gene TRBV7-7, with D unresolved. Germline CDR1 reads SSHAT; CDR2 reads FNYEAQ (reference sequence). The CDR3 runs 16 residues.

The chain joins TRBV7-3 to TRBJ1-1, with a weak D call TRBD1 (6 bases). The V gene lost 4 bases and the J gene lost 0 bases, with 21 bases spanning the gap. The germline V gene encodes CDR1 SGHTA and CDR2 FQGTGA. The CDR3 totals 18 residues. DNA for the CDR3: TGTGCCAGCAGCTACCTGGGGGCCGTAGTAGGGGTGAACACTGAAGCTTTCTTT. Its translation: CASSYLGAVVGVNTEAFF.

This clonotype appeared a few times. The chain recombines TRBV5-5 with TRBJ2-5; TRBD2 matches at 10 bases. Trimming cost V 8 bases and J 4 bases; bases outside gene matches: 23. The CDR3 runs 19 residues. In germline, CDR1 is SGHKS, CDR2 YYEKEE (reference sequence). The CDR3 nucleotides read TGTGCCAGTAGCCCGGGTGCGTCCCTAGCGGGAGTATGGAGAGAGACCCAGTACTTC. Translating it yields CASSPGASLAGVWRETQYF.

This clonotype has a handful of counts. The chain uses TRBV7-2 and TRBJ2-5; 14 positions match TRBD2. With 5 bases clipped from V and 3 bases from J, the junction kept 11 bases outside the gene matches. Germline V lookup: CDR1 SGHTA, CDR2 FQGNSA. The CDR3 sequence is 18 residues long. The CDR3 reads CASSLRTSGRPFEETQYF. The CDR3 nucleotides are TGTGCCAGCAGCCTAAGGACTAGCGGGAGGCCATTCGAAGAGACCCAGTACTTC.

CDR3 loop: CASSQVTGRPEYGYTF. In DNA form, the CDR3 reads TGTGCCAGCAGCCAAGTAACAGGGCGCCCGGAGTATGGCTACACCTTC. The rearrangement links TRBV3-1 to TRBJ1-2; perhaps TRBD1 as D (6 bases). V lost 1 base, J lost 5 bases, and 17 bases lay in between. Germline CDR1 LGHDT, CDR2 YNNKEL (reference sequence). The CDR3 is 16 amino acids.

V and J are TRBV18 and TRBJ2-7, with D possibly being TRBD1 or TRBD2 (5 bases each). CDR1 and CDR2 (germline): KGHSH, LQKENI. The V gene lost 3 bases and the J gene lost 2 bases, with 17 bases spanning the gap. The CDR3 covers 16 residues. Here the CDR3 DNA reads TGTGCCAGCTCACCTTTAGTGATTTCGGGGCCCTACGAGCAGTACTTC. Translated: CASSPLVISGPYEQYF.

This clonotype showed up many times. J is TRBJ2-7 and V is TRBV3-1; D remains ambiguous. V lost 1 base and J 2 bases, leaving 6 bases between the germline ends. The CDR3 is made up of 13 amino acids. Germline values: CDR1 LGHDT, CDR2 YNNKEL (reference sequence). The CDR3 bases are TGTGCCAGCAGCCAAGGTCAAGCCTACGAGCAGTACTTC. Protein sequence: CASSQGQAYEQYF.

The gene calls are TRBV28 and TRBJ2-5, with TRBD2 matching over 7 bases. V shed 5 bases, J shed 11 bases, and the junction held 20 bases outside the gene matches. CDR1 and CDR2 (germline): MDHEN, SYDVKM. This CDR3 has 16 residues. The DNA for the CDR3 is TGTGCCAGCAGTCCCTTACTAGCGCGGACGTTTATTGAGCAGTACTTC. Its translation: CASSPLLARTFIEQYF.

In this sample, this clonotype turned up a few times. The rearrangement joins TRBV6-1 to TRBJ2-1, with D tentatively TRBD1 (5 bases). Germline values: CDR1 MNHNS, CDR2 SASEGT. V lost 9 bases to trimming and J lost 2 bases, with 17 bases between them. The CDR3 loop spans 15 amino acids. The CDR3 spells CASRGRASTYNEQFF. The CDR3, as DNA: TGTGCCAGTAGGGGTAGGGCCAGCACCTACAATGAGCAGTTCTTC.

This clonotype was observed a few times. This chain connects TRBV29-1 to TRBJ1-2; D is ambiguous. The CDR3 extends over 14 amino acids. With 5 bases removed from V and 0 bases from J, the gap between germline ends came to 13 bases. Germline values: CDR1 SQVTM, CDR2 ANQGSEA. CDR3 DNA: TGCAGCGTTCCACCGGACGCAACTAACTATGGCTACACCTTC. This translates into CSVPPDATNYGYTF.

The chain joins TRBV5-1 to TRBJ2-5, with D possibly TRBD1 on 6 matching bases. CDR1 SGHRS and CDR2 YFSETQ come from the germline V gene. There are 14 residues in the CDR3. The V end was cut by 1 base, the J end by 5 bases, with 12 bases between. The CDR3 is CASSLTGWAETQYF. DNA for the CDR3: TGCGCCAGCAGCTTGACAGGGTGGGCCGAGACCCAGTACTTC.

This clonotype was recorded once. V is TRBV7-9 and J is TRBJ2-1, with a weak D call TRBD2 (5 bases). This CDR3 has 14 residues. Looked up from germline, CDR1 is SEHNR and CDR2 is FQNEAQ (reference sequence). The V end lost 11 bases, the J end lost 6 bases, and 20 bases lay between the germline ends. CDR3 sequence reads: CALGRLLDLNEQFF. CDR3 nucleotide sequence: TGTGCCCTCGGAAGACTACTCGACCTCAATGAGCAGTTCTTC. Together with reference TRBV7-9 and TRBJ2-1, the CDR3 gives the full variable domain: DTGVSQNPRHKITKRGQNVTFRCDPISEHNRLYWYRQTLGQGPEFLTYFQNEAQLEKSRLLSDRFSAERPKGSFSTLEIQRTEQGDSAMYLCALGRLLDLNEQFFGPGTRLTVL.

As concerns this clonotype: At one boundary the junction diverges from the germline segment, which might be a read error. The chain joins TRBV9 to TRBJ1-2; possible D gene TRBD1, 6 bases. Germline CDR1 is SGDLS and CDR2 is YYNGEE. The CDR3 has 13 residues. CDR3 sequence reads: CASTRQDFYGHTF. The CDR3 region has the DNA TGTGCCAGCACCCGACAGGACTTCTATGGCCACACCTTC.

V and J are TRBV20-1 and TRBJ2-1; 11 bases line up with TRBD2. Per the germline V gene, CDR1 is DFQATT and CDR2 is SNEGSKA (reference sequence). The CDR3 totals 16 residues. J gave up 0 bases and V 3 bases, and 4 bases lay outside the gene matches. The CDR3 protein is CSASRLAGISYNEQFF. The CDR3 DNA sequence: TGCAGTGCTAGTCGACTAGCGGGGATCTCCTACAATGAGCAGTTCTTC.

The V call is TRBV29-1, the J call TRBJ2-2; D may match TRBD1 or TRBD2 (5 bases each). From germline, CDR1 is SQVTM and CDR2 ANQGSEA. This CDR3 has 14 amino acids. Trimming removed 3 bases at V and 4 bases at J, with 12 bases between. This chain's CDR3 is CSVDEGRGTGELFF. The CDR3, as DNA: TGCAGCGTTGACGAGGGGCGAGGCACCGGGGAGCTGTTTTTT.

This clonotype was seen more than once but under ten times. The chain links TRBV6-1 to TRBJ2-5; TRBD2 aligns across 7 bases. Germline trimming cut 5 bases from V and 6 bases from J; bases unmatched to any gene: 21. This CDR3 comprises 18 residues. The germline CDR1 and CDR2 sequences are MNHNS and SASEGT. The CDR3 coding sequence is TGTGCCAGCAGTCCCCTGGTGGCGGGGGAGCGAAGTCTGAAGACCCAGTACTTC. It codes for CASSPLVAGERSLKTQYF.

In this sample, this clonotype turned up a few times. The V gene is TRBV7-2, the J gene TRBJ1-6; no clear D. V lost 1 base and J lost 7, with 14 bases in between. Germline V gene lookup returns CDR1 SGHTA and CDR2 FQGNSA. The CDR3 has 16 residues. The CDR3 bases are TGTGCCAGCAGCTTAGTAGGTGATGTGGGGAATTCACCCCTCCACTTT. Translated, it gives CASSLVGDVGNSPLHF.

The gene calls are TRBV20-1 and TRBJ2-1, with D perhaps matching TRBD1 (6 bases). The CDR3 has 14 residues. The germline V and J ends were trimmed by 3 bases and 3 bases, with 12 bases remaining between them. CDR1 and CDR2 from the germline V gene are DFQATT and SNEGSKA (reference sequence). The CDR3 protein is CSASWGTYYNEQFF. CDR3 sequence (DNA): TGCAGTGCTAGTTGGGGGACATACTACAATGAGCAGTTCTTC.

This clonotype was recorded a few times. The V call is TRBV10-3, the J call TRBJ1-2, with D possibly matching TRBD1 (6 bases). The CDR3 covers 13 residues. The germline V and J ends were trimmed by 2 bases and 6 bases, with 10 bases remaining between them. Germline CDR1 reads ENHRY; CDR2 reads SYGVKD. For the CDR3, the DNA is TGTGCCATCAGTGAGAACAGGGCCGATGGCTACACCTTC. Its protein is CAISENRADGYTF.

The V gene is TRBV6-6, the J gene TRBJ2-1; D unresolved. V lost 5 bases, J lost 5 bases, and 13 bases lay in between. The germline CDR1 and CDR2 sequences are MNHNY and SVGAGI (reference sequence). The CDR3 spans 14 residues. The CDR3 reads CASSPSGKDNEQFF. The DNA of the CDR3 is TGTGCCAGCAGTCCCTCTGGGAAGGACAATGAGCAGTTCTTC.

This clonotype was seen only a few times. The CDR3 reads CASSPGHSGDGYTF. Written as DNA, the CDR3 is TGTGCCAGCTCACCAGGTCACAGTGGGGATGGCTACACCTTC. The gene calls are TRBV18 and TRBJ1-2, with D uncertain. The germline V gene encodes CDR1 KGHSH and CDR2 LQKENI. There are 14 residues in the CDR3. Deletions cut 2 bases from V and 6 bases from J, with 13 bases between.

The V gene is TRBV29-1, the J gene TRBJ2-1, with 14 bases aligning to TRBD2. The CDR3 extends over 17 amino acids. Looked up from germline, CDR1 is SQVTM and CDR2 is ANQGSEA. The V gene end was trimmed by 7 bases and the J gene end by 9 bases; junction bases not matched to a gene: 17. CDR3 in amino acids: CSATDGLAGGTDGEQFF. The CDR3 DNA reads TGCAGCGCCACCGACGGACTAGCGGGAGGTACTGATGGTGAGCAGTTCTTC.

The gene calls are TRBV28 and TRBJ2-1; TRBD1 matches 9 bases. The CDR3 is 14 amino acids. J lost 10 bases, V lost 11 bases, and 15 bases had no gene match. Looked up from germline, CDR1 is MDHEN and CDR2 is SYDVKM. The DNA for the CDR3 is TGTGCCGGTGCCAGGGACAGGGTTATTGGAGAGCAGTTCTTC. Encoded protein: CAGARDRVIGEQFF. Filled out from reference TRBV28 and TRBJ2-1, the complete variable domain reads DVKVTQSSRYLVKRTGEKVFLECVQDMDHENMFWYRQDPGLGLRLIYFSYDVKMKEKGDIPEGYSVSREKKERFSLILESASTNQTSMYLCAGARDRVIGEQFFGPGTRLTVL.

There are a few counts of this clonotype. The CDR3 region is CATSRDLGFTDTQYF. In DNA form, the CDR3 reads TGTGCCACCAGCAGAGATCTGGGATTCACAGATACGCAGTATTTT. The chain uses TRBV15 and TRBJ2-3; D remains ambiguous. The CDR3 runs to 15 residues. Germline-derived CDR1 and CDR2 are LNHNV and YYDKDF (reference sequence). V dropped 0 bases and J dropped 2 bases, with 9 bases sitting between them.